This T cell receptor beta chain was recorded in a study of beta chain features in type 1 diabetes (dated by TCRdb to the late 2010s). Study-wide context: No differences in mean age, gender distribution, total cell number or subset yield were found between patients and healthy donors. A total of approximately 100,000,000 sorted cells were examined across all samples, and the number of cells per subset was strongly correlated with RNA yield. Regulatory and stem cell-like memory subsets were obtained from only 8 patients and about 8 healthy donors, while naive and central memory subsets were obtained from all 30 or so donors. The study compared TCRB repertoires of sorted circulating CD4+ T cell subsets between recently diagnosed type 1 diabetes patients and matched healthy donors. The paper's findings and limits, for the study overall: Because cDNA was sequenced instead of genomic DNA, highly expressing activated cells could be over-represented, though the groups showed no difference in activation or CD3 levels. PCR may preferentially amplify shorter templates, but because patient and control samples were amplified and corrected together, any resulting skew would affect both groups equally. At VDJ recombination sites, patients with type 1 diabetes made fewer insertions and deleted more nucleotides, a pattern implying thymic rearrangement abnormalities. HLA sub-analyses involved small numbers of individuals, so any influence of HLA type on TCRB rearrangement remained unresolved. Naive, central memory and regulatory TCRB repertoires appeared more similar among patients than among healthy donors. Type 1 diabetes patients showed a moderate but significant shortening of TCRB CDR3 length in all four CD4+ subsets.

Note on this clone: It lacks a known antigen. The sample holds no much larger clone one base away, and base qualities are not on file.

Each donor gave one peripheral blood draw, roughly 120 mL on average, collected into heparinised tubes. A BD FACSAria II and a panel including CD45RO, CCR7, CD25, CD127, CD95 and CD27 were used to sort naive, central memory, regulatory and stem cell-like memory CD4+ T cells. A purity above 95% was achieved for all sorted populations. PBMCs were isolated right away by Lymphoprep density gradient centrifugation and were stained directly, without culture. So that batch effects would be minimized, each experiment stained and sorted samples in pairs, pairing one healthy donor with one patient. The entire isolated RNA was reverse transcribed using the High Capacity cDNA Reverse Transcription Kit, and thus expressed TCRB transcripts were sequenced. Deep immunoSEQ sequencing was applied to naive, central memory and regulatory T cell samples, giving an average of around 3.4 million total reads per sample. After sorted cells were lysed in RLT buffer, RNA was extracted with DNase-treated RNeasy Micro or Mini kits, with the choice depending on cell number. To prevent cross-contamination, every cell subset was processed on its own, while patient and healthy donor samples were processed together. The immunoSEQ multiplex PCR was used to amplify TCRB sequences from cDNA, generating 87-bp fragments that spanned the CDR3 region. The amplicons were sequenced using the Illumina HiSeq platform. On the study's bioinformatics: PCR bias was computationally corrected using synthetic template baselines, reads within Hamming distance 2 were collapsed, and singletons that could not be merged were discarded. By aligning reads against IMGT, V, D and J genes, CDR3 length, and insertions or deletions at six rearrangement sites were assigned. Within each subset, clonotype counts were normalized to the number of sorted cells before true diversity and Gini coefficients were calculated with the tcR R package. Repertoire sharing was quantified using the overlap coefficient calculated on TCRB nucleotide sequences. Out-of-frame TCRB sequences from naive cells were analyzed to stand in for the pre-selection repertoire. The source is immuneACCESS, and TCRdb retained only in-frame sequences with V and J called. Part of the clones is not carried over; for the studies checked, unresolved V genes explain less than half of this, and the remainder is unexplained. V and J calls and clone size follow that table, whereas D and trimming were derived from the DNA. For this sample there are approximately 330,000 clones; 9.5% to 11% appear just once. 0.015% of the sample goes to the ten largest clones.

The V end loses 0 bases and the J end loses 4 bases, and a stretch of 10 bases separates them. The CDR3, cysteine through phenylalanine, is 14 amino acids long. Only CDR3 DNA is held: 42 bases, read in frame from base 1. Taken from the germline V gene, the CDR1 and CDR2 loops are SGHDT and YYEEEE. Sequenced input: naive CD4+ T cells from blood. The meaning of the sample's cell subset or site label: true naive CD4+ T cells. Recombination joined TRBV5-6 with TRBJ2-5; TRBD2 is a weak D gene call, 6 bases matching. This sequence was found in a woman in her twenties or thirties in good health. The CDR3 here reads CASSLGQGGETQYF. The DNA reads TGTGCCAGCAGCTTGGGTCAGGGAGGAGAGACCCAGTACTTC.